These 13 T cell receptor beta chains originate from one sample sequenced in a study of regulatory T cells in long-lasting Graves disease. In building TCR beta libraries, iRepertoire HTBI primers were used together with Arm-PCR of CDR3 regions. TCRdb re-analysed the multiplex PCR reads in MiXCR, keeping a single row per CDR3 protein. The repertoire holds roughly 560,000 distinct CDR3 sequences, with around 11% as singletons. Time point specified: newly diagnosed GD, antithyroid drugs for less than 3 months. The TCR library was prepared using RNA isolated from PBMCs. These same data were also listed under a study on T cells in Graves' hyperthyroidism and ophthalmopathy.

The sample was peripheral blood mononuclear cells (PBMCs), taken at new diagnosis, from a patient treated with antithyroid drugs. All receptors derive from a woman aged 25 to 39 with Graves disease.

Only a few counts were recorded for this clonotype. This chain links TRBV12-3 or TRBV12-4 with TRBJ2-1, with D possibly being TRBD1 (5 bases). V was shortened by 6 bases and J by 6 bases, with 12 bases between the two germline ends. CDR3 length equals 13 residues. CDR3 amino acids: CASSPTRANEQFF. The DNA for the CDR3 is TGTGCCAGCAGCCCGACCAGGGCCAATGAGCAGTTCTTC.

This clonotype was seen a few times. This may be a read error: a much more frequent sequence differs by one nucleotide. CDR3 protein: CASSQESSDIQYF. In nucleotides, the CDR3 is TGTGCCAGCAGCCAAGAATCTAGTGACATTCAGTACTTC. The V call is TRBV7-3, the J call TRBJ2-4; no definite D call. From germline, CDR1 is SGHTA and CDR2 FQGTGA. With 5 bases removed from V and 8 bases from J, the gap between germline ends came to 13 bases. CDR3 length: 13 amino acids.

V gene TRBV5-1 combines with J gene TRBJ2-3; D gene uncertain. CDR1 and CDR2 from the germline V gene are SGHRS and YFSETQ. V lost 0 bases and J lost 0, with 8 bases in between. The CDR3 loop spans 15 amino acids. The CDR3 sequence is CASSLAPSSTDTQYF. CDR3 DNA: TGCGCCAGCAGCTTGGCCCCCTCTAGCACAGATACGCAGTATTTT.

This clonotype was seen many times. The chain links TRBV6-5 to TRBJ1-3; D is uncertain. The CDR3 sequence is 13 residues long. CDR1 is MNHEY, CDR2 SVGAGI, per germline. Trimming removed 0 bases at V and 9 bases at J, with 9 bases between. The CDR3 DNA is TGTGCCAGCAGTTACTCGCCACGGAGCACCATATATTTT. Its translation is CASSYSPRSTIYF.

The sample holds a few counts of this clonotype. The gene calls are TRBV11-3 and TRBJ2-2; TRBD2 aligns across 13 bases. The germline CDR1 and CDR2 sequences are SGHNT and YENEEA. V trimming: 4 bases; J trimming: 5 bases; junction bases outside the gene matches: 4. This CDR3 comprises 16 residues. The CDR3 loop reads CASSSKGLAGTGELFF. CDR3 nucleotide sequence: TGTGCCAGCAGCTCAAAGGGACTAGCGGGGACCGGGGAGCTGTTTTTT. The full variable domain, its missing parts supplied by reference TRBV11-3 and TRBJ2-2, is EAGVVQSPRYKIIEKKQPVAFWCNPISGHNTLYWYLQNLGQGPELLIRYENEEAVDDSQLPKDRFSAERLKGVDSTLKIQPAELGDSAVYLCASSSKGLAGTGELFFGEGSRLTVL.

This clonotype was observed at least ten times. The gene calls are TRBV12-3 or TRBV12-4 and TRBJ1-4; D not resolved. The CDR3 contains 14 residues. Between the trimmed V and J ends, which lost 5 bases and 8 bases, there was a span of 15 bases. The CDR3, as DNA: TGTGCCAGCAGTACAGCCCCGGGAGGGGAAAAACTGTTTTTT. As protein: CASSTAPGGEKLFF.

This clonotype was seen ten or more times. The V gene is TRBV7-8, the J gene TRBJ1-5, with 10 bases that match TRBD1. Germline-derived CDR1 and CDR2 are SGHVS and FQNEAQ. The CDR3 totals 15 residues. J lost 5 bases, V lost 3 bases, and 4 bases had no gene match. The CDR3: CASSFGTGDHQPQHF. DNA for the CDR3: TGTGCCAGCAGCTTTGGGACAGGGGATCATCAGCCCCAGCATTTT. The variable domain in full, completed from reference TRBV7-8 and TRBJ1-5, reads GAGVSQSPRYKVAKRGQDVALRCDPISGHVSLFWYQQALGQGPEFLTYFQNEAQLDKSGLPSDRFFAERPEGSVSTLKIQRTQQEDSAVYLCASSFGTGDHQPQHFGDGTRLSIL.

This clonotype was counted at least ten times. Germline and junction disagree at one end, which may indicate a read error. This rearrangement joins TRBV2 to TRBJ2-7, with a tentative D call TRBD2 (6 bases). The CDR3 is 12 residues long. Germline V gene lookup returns CDR1 SNHLY and CDR2 FYNNEI. This CDR3 is CASSEGVTRLSF. The CDR3 DNA sequence: TGTGCCAGCAGTGAAGGGGTGACTAGGTTGAGCTTC.

The chain employs TRBV19 and TRBJ2-1; 7 bases map to TRBD1. CDR1 LNHDA and CDR2 SQIVND come from the germline V gene (reference sequence). This CDR3 region has 17 residues. V trimming: 3 bases; J trimming: 2 bases; junction bases outside the gene matches: 10. CDR3 coding DNA: TGTGCCAGTAGTATGCCCCCACAGGGGAGCCCCTACAATGAGCAGTTCTTC. As protein: CASSMPPQGSPYNEQFF.

The sample holds many counts of this clonotype. The chain joins TRBV30 to TRBJ1-1; possibly TRBD1 for D (5 bases). Between the trimmed V and J ends, which lost 0 bases and 1 base, there was a span of 9 bases. The CDR3 covers 14 residues. Germline CDR1 GTSNPN, CDR2 SVGIG (reference sequence). As DNA, the CDR3 is TGTGCCTGGAGTGTACGGGGCAGGAACACTGAAGCTTTCTTT. It yields the protein CAWSVRGRNTEAFF.

This chain links TRBV5-1 with TRBJ2-3, with a weak D call TRBD2 (6 bases). CDR1 is SGHRS and CDR2 is YFSETQ in the germline V gene. V lost 2 bases and J 4 bases, leaving 17 bases between the germline ends. This CDR3 is built from 16 residues. Here the CDR3 reads CASSFRDSNAADTQYF. The CDR3 region has the DNA TGCGCCAGCAGCTTCCGGGACTCCAATGCGGCAGATACGCAGTATTTT.

Ten or more counts support this clonotype. The chain carries TRBV12-3 or TRBV12-4 and TRBJ1-4; no clear D. This CDR3 has 15 residues. The V end lost 3 bases, the J end lost 4 bases, and 12 bases lay between the germline ends. The CDR3 region has the DNA TGTGCCAGCAGTTTGGGCCTTGTGAGTAATGAAAAACTGTTTTTT. Its translation: CASSLGLVSNEKLFF.

In this sample, this clonotype turned up many times. The gene calls are TRBV7-3 and TRBJ2-4, with a tentative D call TRBD2 (6 bases). From germline, CDR1 is SGHTA and CDR2 FQGTGA. CDR3 length: 15 amino acids. Trimming pared 5 bases from V and 5 bases from J, leaving 16 bases between. The CDR3: CASSRGGGIENIQYF. The CDR3, as DNA: TGTGCCAGCAGCCGGGGTGGCGGGATTGAAAACATTCAGTACTTC.